Below are 10 T cell receptor beta chains sequenced from a single sample in a study of blood T cells in healthy people across ages. A second PCR, run for 7 to 11 cycles, used a sample-barcoded 5' primer plus a J-beta primer mix. TCRdb re-called the 5' RACE reads with MiXCR, one entry per CDR3 protein. The table records about 1.1 million distinct CDR3 sequences, 35% to 40% of them present only once. Source material: blood. The receptors stem from a young man in good health.

With regard to this clonotype: A much larger clone lies a single base off, so this may be a read error. V is TRBV10-3 and J is TRBJ2-1, with D perhaps given as TRBD1 or TRBD2 (6 bases each). The germline V and J ends were trimmed by 3 bases and 8 bases, with 8 bases remaining between them. The CDR3 loop spans 12 amino acids. Germline values: CDR1 ENHRY, CDR2 SYGVKD. The CDR3 nucleotides read TGTGCCATCAGTGAAAGGGGGGATGAGCAGTTCTTC. Translation gives CAISERGDEQFF.

The rearrangement uses TRBV6-1 and TRBJ2-5; D is uncertain. The better agreement between TRBJ2-7 and the DNA end casts doubt on the J call. This CDR3 contains 13 residues. The germline V gene has CDR1 MNHNS and CDR2 SASEGT. The CDR3: CASSEAEYYEQYF. The CDR3 DNA reads as TGTGCCAGCAGTGAAGCCGAGTATTACGAGCAGTACTTC.

The chain combines TRBV4-3 with TRBJ1-2, with D hard to call. The CDR3 has 15 residues. The germline V and J ends were trimmed by 1 base and 4 bases, with 13 bases remaining between them. CDR1 is LGHNA and CDR2 is YSLEER in the germline V gene. The CDR3 bases are TGCGCCAGCAGCCAAGCGGCAGGCAACTCCTATGGCTACACCTTC. Translated: CASSQAAGNSYGYTF.

This clonotype was counted a few times. The chain is built from TRBV7-9 and TRBJ1-1; D call uncertain. The CDR3 runs 15 residues. Germline CDR1 reads SEHNR; CDR2 reads FQNEAQ (reference sequence). V lost 1 base, J lost 4 bases, and 13 bases lay in between. CDR3 residues: CASSLDSGRSTEAFF. For the CDR3, the DNA is TGTGCCAGCAGCTTAGATTCCGGGCGGAGCACTGAAGCTTTCTTT. The entire variable domain, with the rest obtained from reference TRBV7-9 and TRBJ1-1, is as follows: DTGVSQNPRHKITKRGQNVTFRCDPISEHNRLYWYRQTLGQGPEFLTYFQNEAQLEKSRLLSDRFSAERPKGSFSTLEIQRTEQGDSAMYLCASSLDSGRSTEAFFGQGTRLTVV.

This chain joins TRBV28 and TRBJ2-1; D gene unclear. Germline lookup yields CDR1 MDHEN and CDR2 SYDVKM. The CDR3 has 14 amino acids. V was shortened by 3 bases and J by 9 bases, with 15 bases between the two germline ends. CDR3: CASSLWRNRIEQFF. CDR3 sequence (DNA): TGTGCCAGCAGTTTGTGGAGAAATCGAATTGAGCAGTTCTTC. The whole variable domain, remainder taken from reference TRBV28 and TRBJ2-1, is DVKVTQSSRYLVKRTGEKVFLECVQDMDHENMFWYRQDPGLGLRLIYFSYDVKMKEKGDIPEGYSVSREKKERFSLILESASTNQTSMYLCASSLWRNRIEQFFGPGTRLTVL.

This clonotype turned up a few times. The V gene is TRBV20-1, the J gene TRBJ2-7; perhaps TRBD2 as D (5 bases). The CDR3 loop spans 14 amino acids. V dropped 4 bases and J dropped 6 bases, with 19 bases sitting between them. CDR1 is DFQATT, CDR2 SNEGSKA, per germline (reference sequence). The CDR3 here is CSAISEGSVGEQYF. The CDR3 DNA sequence: TGCAGTGCTATATCCGAGGGTTCGGTGGGCGAGCAGTACTTC.

This sequence joins TRBV20-1 and TRBJ2-2; 9 positions match TRBD2. Looked up from germline, CDR1 is DFQATT and CDR2 is SNEGSKA (reference sequence). V was clipped by 3 bases and J by 3 bases; unmatched bases: 5. The CDR3 extends over 15 amino acids. This CDR3 reads CSASSVAGDTGELFF. The CDR3 coding sequence is TGCAGTGCTAGCTCCGTAGCGGGGGACACCGGGGAGCTGTTTTTT.

This clonotype was picked up many times. V and J are TRBV7-2 and TRBJ1-2; unclear D gene. Germline CDR1 SGHTA, CDR2 FQGNSA. Trimming stripped 6 bases from V and 2 bases from J, with 10 bases between. The CDR3 is made up of 13 amino acids. CDR3 bases: TGTGCCAGCAGACCCGGGATCAACTATGGCTACACCTTC. As protein: CASRPGINYGYTF.

J is TRBJ2-4 and V is TRBV6-2 or TRBV6-3, with D tentatively TRBD2 (7 bases). Trimming took 4 bases from V and 0 from J, leaving 16 bases between them. There are 17 residues in the CDR3. The germline CDR1 and CDR2 sequences are MNHEY and SVGEGT. The CDR3, as DNA: TGTGCCAGCAGTTTTCGCCTGCGGGGGCTAGCCAAAAACATTCAGTACTTC. Its protein product is CASSFRLRGLAKNIQYF.

This clonotype was recorded at least ten times. The rearrangement links TRBV4-3 to TRBJ2-3; D uncertain. There are 14 residues in the CDR3. Trimming cost V 0 bases and J 8 bases, with 12 bases left between them. Germline assignment: CDR1 LGHNA and CDR2 YSLEER. CDR3 bases: TGCGCCAGCAGCCAAGATTTGGGGTCCCGTACGCAGTATTTT. The encoded protein is CASSQDLGSRTQYF.